The rows below give T cell receptor beta chains drawn from one sample of a study of blood T cell repertoires in COVID-19. Measured with immunoSEQ multiplex PCR; TCRdb has only the in-frame clones, and not every one. In the table there are around 84,000 clones, around 80% of which are singletons. The sequenced material came from peripheral blood. These receptors were obtained from a middle-aged woman with active or convalescent COVID-19. The CDR3 runs from the conserved cysteine through the conserved F or W. The order of the fields is V gene, clone size, J gene, D gene, CDR3 protein, CDR3 DNA. The D gene is left open where the match is weak. Size tells how often a clone was seen (once, few, many) or the class of an expanded clone, and some rows leave it out.

TRBV28,-,TRBJ1-5,TRBD1,CASSFYAGTGNQPQHF,TGTGCCAGCAGTTTTTACGCCGGGACAGGCAATCAGCCCCAGCATTTT
TRBV5-6,-,TRBJ2-3,TRBD1,CASSGTGGWADTQYF,TGTGCCAGCAGCGGGACAGGGGGTTGGGCAGATACGCAGTATTTT
TRBV5-6,-,TRBJ2-1,TRBD2,CASSLEPGTSGINEQFF,TGTGCCAGCAGCTTGGAACCTGGGACTAGCGGGATCAATGAGCAGTTCTTC
TRBV4-1,-,TRBJ2-5,TRBD2,CASSQDAGASGRQETQYF,TGCGCCAGCAGCCAAGATGCGGGGGCTAGCGGGAGGCAAGAGACCCAGTACTTC
TRBV2,-,TRBJ1-5,-,CASSGGGYSNQPQHF,TGTGCCAGCAGTGGGGGGGGATATAGCAATCAGCCCCAGCATTTT
TRBV7-3,-,TRBJ2-1,-,CASSFTRDEQFF,TGTGCCAGCAGCTTCACTAGGGATGAGCAGTTCTTC
TRBV5-1,-,TRBJ1-3,-,CASSPYRERGNTIYF,TGCGCCAGCAGCCCCTACAGGGAACGGGGAAACACCATATATTTT
TRBV12-2,-,TRBJ2-1,-,CASRLGSGGLLYNEQFF,TGTGCAAGTCGCTTAGGATCAGGTGGGCTTCTCTACAATGAGCAGTTCTTC
TRBV7-2,once,TRBJ2-3,-,CASSLAGQITDTQYF,TGTGCCAGCAGCTTAGCGGGGCAGATCACAGATACGCAGTATTTT
TRBV10-3,-,TRBJ2-3,-,CAITAAYTDTQYF,TGTGCCATCACCGCGGCCTACACAGATACGCAGTATTTT
TRBV11-3,-,TRBJ2-7,-,CASSEIWTESRAFSYEQYF,TGTGCCAGCAGCGAGATTTGGACGGAATCCAGGGCTTTCTCCTACGAGCAGTACTTC
TRBV24-1,-,TRBJ2-5,-,CATSDPGGVWETQYF,TGTGCCACCAGTGACCCCGGAGGGGTCTGGGAGACCCAGTACTTC
TRBV4-3,-,TRBJ1-1,-,CASSLRGGTPNTEAFF,TGCGCCAGCAGCCTGCGGGGGGGCACCCCTAACACTGAAGCTTTCTTT
TRBV10-3,once,TRBJ1-1,-,CAADNVGANTEAFF,TGTGCCGCAGACAACGTTGGGGCAAACACTGAAGCTTTCTTT
TRBV9,-,TRBJ2-7,-,CASSQGPGSYEQYF,TGTGCCAGCAGCCAGGGGCCGGGATCCTACGAGCAGTACTTC
TRBV27,-,TRBJ2-7,-,CASSLEGGGLIYEQYF,TGTGCCAGCAGTTTAGAAGGGGGAGGGCTTATCTACGAGCAGTACTTC
TRBV18,-,TRBJ1-1,-,CASSPSRGNTEAFF,TGTGCCAGCTCACCTTCCAGGGGAAACACTGAAGCTTTCTTT
TRBV4-3,-,TRBJ2-6,TRBD1,CASGQAGANVLTF,TGCGCCAGCGGACAGGCTGGGGCCAACGTCCTGACTTTC
TRBV19,-,TRBJ1-5,TRBD1,CASSPTGIPNQPQHF,TGTGCCAGTAGTCCGACAGGGATCCCCAATCAGCCCCAGCATTTT
TRBV5-4,-,TRBJ2-3,TRBD2,CASSFGLAESTDTQYF,TGTGCCAGCAGCTTCGGTCTAGCGGAAAGCACAGATACGCAGTATTTT
TRBV6-2/TRBV6-3,-,TRBJ2-3,TRBD2,CASSYSPSSGGAQYF,TGTGCCAGCAGTTACTCGCCGTCCAGCGGGGGGGCCCAGTATTTT
TRBV15,-,TRBJ1-4,TRBD1,CATSRDGTGPIF,TGTGCCACCAGCAGAGATGGGACAGGGCCAATTTTT
TRBV29-1,-,TRBJ2-7,TRBD1,CSGRDRAYEQYF,TGCAGCGGAAGGGACAGGGCCTACGAGCAGTACTTC
TRBV10-2,-,TRBJ2-7,-,CASSEMRDEQYF,TGCGCCAGCAGTGAGATGAGGGACGAGCAGTACTTC
TRBV4-2,-,TRBJ1-4,TRBD1,CASSPQGAKDEKLFF,TGTGCCAGCAGCCCTCAGGGGGCAAAGGACGAAAAACTGTTTTTT
TRBV7-3,once,TRBJ2-5,-,CASSLPGVGETQYF,TGTGCCAGCAGCTTGCCAGGGGTGGGAGAGACCCAGTACTTC
TRBV27,-,TRBJ1-1,-,CASSSIAGMNTEAFF,TGTGCCAGCAGTTCGATAGCCGGAATGAACACTGAAGCTTTCTTT
TRBV18,few,TRBJ1-1,-,CASSRTGTNTEAFF,TGTGCCAGCTCAAGAACAGGCACAAACACTGAAGCTTTCTTT
TRBV5-1,-,TRBJ2-7,TRBD1,CASSLVQGINEQYF,TGCGCCAGCAGCTTGGTACAGGGGATAAATGAGCAGTACTTC
TRBV19,few,TRBJ1-2,-,CASSAETGFYYGYTF,TGTGCCAGTAGTGCAGAGACAGGATTTTATTATGGCTACACCTTC
TRBV4-3,once,TRBJ2-3,TRBD1,CASSHGGQGVIRGDTQYF,TGCGCCAGCAGCCACGGTGGACAGGGGGTAATCCGCGGAGATACGCAGTATTTT
TRBV18,-,TRBJ1-3,-,CASSYSQDSGNTIYF,TGTGCCAGCTCGTACTCTCAGGATTCTGGAAACACCATATATTTT
TRBV29-1,-,TRBJ1-2,-,CSVEGQTNYGYTF,TGCAGCGTTGAGGGGCAAACCAACTATGGCTACACCTTC
TRBV28,once,TRBJ1-6,-,CASSGRLSYNSPLHF,TGTGCCAGCAGTGGCAGGCTGTCCTATAATTCACCCCTCCACTTT
TRBV7-3,once,TRBJ2-1,TRBD1,CASSPGTGLGNEQFF,TGTGCCAGCAGCCCGGGGACAGGGCTCGGGAATGAGCAGTTCTTC
TRBV27,-,TRBJ1-5,TRBD1,CASSSWQGANQPQHF,TGTGCCAGCAGTTCTTGGCAGGGGGCCAATCAGCCCCAGCATTTT
TRBV12-3/TRBV12-4,-,TRBJ1-1,-,CASSSDTEAFF,TGTGCCAGCAGTTCAGACACTGAAGCTTTCTTT
TRBV6-5,-,TRBJ1-2,TRBD1,CASSTGQAGYTF,TGTGCCAGCAGTACCGGACAGGCGGGCTACACCTTC
TRBV28,-,TRBJ1-5,-,CASSLTILVILGAGDQPQHF,TGTGCCAGCAGCTTAACGATCTTGGTTATTTTGGGGGCCGGGGATCAGCCCCAGCATTTT
TRBV27,-,TRBJ1-2,-,CASSLRHTYGYTF,TGTGCCAGCAGTTTAAGACACACATATGGCTACACCTTC
TRBV27,-,TRBJ1-1,-,CASSLGGNTEAFF,TGTGCCAGCAGTTTAGGCGGGAACACTGAAGCTTTCTTT
TRBV28,-,TRBJ1-2,-,CASSFPGKVLGYTF,TGTGCCAGCAGTTTTCCGGGAAAGGTACTTGGCTACACCTTC
TRBV6-8,few,TRBJ1-2,-,CAGPPAYGYTF,TGTGCCGGCCCTCCAGCGTATGGCTACACCTTC
TRBV9,-,TRBJ2-5,-,CASSATESGTQYF,TGTGCCAGCAGCGCGACGGAGTCGGGGACCCAGTACTTC
TRBV7-9,-,TRBJ1-1,-,CASSPDQGFMNTEAFF,TGTGCCAGCAGCCCGGACCAGGGCTTCATGAACACTGAAGCTTTCTTT
TRBV5-1,-,TRBJ2-5,TRBD2,CASSFGAGAEGETQYF,TGCGCCAGCAGCTTCGGGGCGGGAGCGGAGGGGGAGACCCAGTACTTC
TRBV5-5,-,TRBJ2-7,TRBD1,CASSSGQGLFYEQYF,TGTGCCAGCAGCTCAGGACAGGGGCTTTTCTACGAGCAGTACTTC
TRBV16,-,TRBJ1-4,-,CASSPDYEKLFF,TGTGCCAGCAGCCCCGACTATGAAAAACTGTTTTTT
TRBV11-2,-,TRBJ1-4,-,CASSSEGLTNEKLFF,TGTGCCAGCAGCTCGGAGGGGCTAACTAATGAAAAACTGTTTTTT
TRBV2,-,TRBJ2-5,-,CASKPSPGYETQYF,TGTGCCAGCAAACCAAGCCCAGGGTATGAGACCCAGTACTTC
TRBV18,-,TRBJ2-7,TRBD1,CASSPSRDRGREQYF,TGTGCCAGCTCACCATCCCGGGACAGGGGTAGGGAGCAGTACTTC
TRBV27,-,TRBJ1-2,TRBD1,CASGTGPNYGYTF,TGTGCCAGCGGGACAGGGCCTAACTATGGCTACACCTTC
TRBV18,-,TRBJ2-2,TRBD2,CASSPRPGLALTGELFF,TGTGCCAGCTCACCACGTCCGGGACTAGCGTTAACCGGGGAGCTGTTTTTT
TRBV2,-,TRBJ2-3,-,CASSELTSTDTQYF,TGTGCCAGCAGTGAATTAACTAGCACAGATACGCAGTATTTT
TRBV30,-,TRBJ1-2,TRBD1,CAWGTVNYGYTF,TGTGCCTGGGGGACAGTTAACTATGGCTACACCTTC